These 18 T cell receptor beta chains were sequenced from one sample in a study of blood T cell repertoires in COVID-19. The protocol was immunoSEQ multiplex PCR, while the TCRdb copy is restricted to in-frame clones and leaves out a portion. The profile shows approximately 200,000 clones, more than 75% of them singletons. Source material: peripheral blood. The receptors originated from a man in his 60s who had recovered from COVID-19.

The rearrangement uses TRBV29-1 and TRBJ2-3, with 12 bases that match TRBD2. V trimming: 4 bases; J trimming: 4 bases; junction bases outside the gene matches: 3. Germline assignment: CDR1 SQVTM and CDR2 ANQGSEA. This CDR3 contains 14 residues. In DNA form, the CDR3 reads TGCAGCGTTGGCCGACTAGCGGGAGCAGATACGCAGTATTTT. Translation gives CSVGRLAGADTQYF.

This clone was recorded once. V usage is TRBV28 and J usage is TRBJ1-1; no definite D call. Germline assignment: CDR1 MDHEN and CDR2 SYDVKM. The CDR3 runs 11 residues. Trimming took off 4 bases at V and 11 bases at J, with 11 bases between the two ends. CDR3 sequence: CASSSTRPAFF. CDR3 coding DNA: TGTGCCAGCAGTTCTACTAGGCCGGCTTTCTTT.

CDR3 sequence (DNA): TGTGCCAGCTCACGACAGGGGGCGGAGGAGCAGTACTTC. Amino acids: CASSRQGAEEQYF. The rearrangement joins TRBV18 to TRBJ2-7; TRBD1 matches at 10 bases. Germline V gene data show CDR1 as KGHSH and CDR2 as LQKENI. Losses at the gene ends were 4 bases for V and 7 bases for J; bases not matched to a gene: 4. This CDR3 has 13 residues.

The chain uses TRBV30 and TRBJ2-6, with D hard to call. The germline CDR1 and CDR2 sequences are GTSNPN and SVGIG (reference sequence). V dropped 4 bases and J dropped 0 bases, with 10 bases sitting between them. CDR3 size: 15 residues. DNA for the CDR3: TGTGCCTGGACCTCTAGGCTCTCTGGGGCCAACGTCCTGACTTTC. Its protein product is CAWTSRLSGANVLTF.

About this clone: The junction does not match germline at one end; this may be a read error. This chain links TRBV7-8 with TRBJ2-2, with 9 positions matching TRBD1. This CDR3 spans 15 amino acids. Per germline, CDR1 SGHVS and CDR2 FQNEAQ. The CDR3 sequence is CASSIAGTGSGELFF. In nucleotides, the CDR3 is TGTGCCAGCAGCATAGCCGGGACAGGGTCAGGGGAGCTGTTTTTT.

The V call is TRBV5-5, the J call TRBJ2-1; tentative D call: TRBD2 (5 bases). Looked up from germline, CDR1 is SGHKS and CDR2 is YYEKEE (reference sequence). The CDR3 spans 15 residues. The V and J ends lost 0 bases and 1 base respectively, with 8 bases between them. CDR3 in amino acids: CASSLAGVSYNEQFF. In DNA form, the CDR3 reads TGTGCCAGCAGCTTGGCCGGGGTATCCTACAATGAGCAGTTCTTC.

This clone was detected only a few times. The chain links TRBV24-1 to TRBJ1-3; no clear D gene. The V end was cut by 3 bases, the J end by 0 bases, with 11 bases between. The CDR3 covers 16 residues. Germline-derived CDR1 and CDR2 are KGHDR and SFDVKD. CDR3 loop: CATSDDGGSSGNTIYF. The CDR3, as DNA: TGTGCCACCAGTGATGACGGAGGGAGCTCTGGAAACACCATATATTTT.

CDR3 sequence (DNA): TGTGCCAGCAGTTTATCCTTCGGTCAGCCCCAGCATTTT. This gives the protein CASSLSFGQPQHF. This chain connects TRBV27 to TRBJ1-5; D call uncertain. This CDR3 region has 13 residues. The V gene lost 0 bases and the J gene lost 6 bases, with 6 bases spanning the gap. From germline, CDR1 is MNHEY and CDR2 SMNVEV (reference sequence).

Notes on this clone: At one end, the junction sequence differs from germline, possibly due to a read error. The chain employs TRBV6-5 and TRBJ2-3, with 8 bases that match TRBD1. The CDR3 covers 14 residues. CDR1 and CDR2 (germline): MNHEY, SVGAGI. CDR3 amino acids: CASSPGDRRLRGDF. The CDR3 DNA reads as TGTGCCAGCAGTCCTGGGGACAGGAGATTGCGAGGGGATTTT.

The chain carries TRBV11-3 and TRBJ2-7, with TRBD1 identical over 9 bases. J was trimmed by 4 bases and V by 4 bases; bases with no gene match: 11. This CDR3 region has 16 residues. Looked up from germline, CDR1 is SGHNT and CDR2 is YENEEA. CDR3 in amino acids: CASSSGGPGQGYEQYF. CDR3 nucleotides: TGTGCCAGCAGCTCCGGCGGTCCGGGACAGGGTTACGAGCAGTACTTC.

J is TRBJ2-3 and V is TRBV5-1, with TRBD2 as a possible D gene (5 bases). With 2 bases removed from V and 2 bases from J, the gap between germline ends came to 9 bases. The germline V gene encodes CDR1 SGHRS and CDR2 YFSETQ. This CDR3 spans 14 amino acids. In DNA form, the CDR3 reads TGCGCCAGCAGCTTCCCCGGGAACACAGATACGCAGTATTTT. Translated: CASSFPGNTDTQYF.

The chain couples TRBV6-5 to TRBJ1-3; 7 bases fit TRBD1. Trimming removed 10 bases from V and 0 bases from J; junction bases left unmatched: 6. The CDR3 extends over 14 amino acids. Germline loops: CDR1 MNHEY, CDR2 SVGAGI. Written as DNA, the CDR3 is TGTGCCACCTCCAGGGGGACCTCTGGAAACACCATATATTTT. Protein product: CATSRGTSGNTIYF.

This rearrangement joins TRBV29-1 to TRBJ2-7; 11 positions agree with TRBD1. The germline gives CDR1 SQVTM, CDR2 ANQGSEA. There are 13 residues in the CDR3. V lost 7 bases to trimming and J lost 5 bases; unmatched junction nucleotides: 7. The CDR3 spells CSADPGQGDEQYF. DNA of the CDR3: TGCAGCGCCGACCCGGGACAGGGGGACGAGCAGTACTTC.

CDR3 residues: CASSLGTGSSYNEQFF. The CDR3 nucleotides are TGTGCCAGCAGCCTAGGGACAGGGAGCTCCTACAATGAGCAGTTCTTC. The J gene is TRBJ2-1, the V gene TRBV2; 9 positions agree with TRBD1. This CDR3 has 16 residues. CDR1 and CDR2 (germline): SNHLY, FYNNEI. V dropped 6 bases and J dropped 0; count of bases not matched to a gene: 6.

The chain has TRBV27 and TRBJ2-2, with 10 bases fitting TRBD2. The length of the CDR3 is 16 residues. In germline, CDR1 is MNHEY, CDR2 SMNVEV (reference sequence). V was pared by 4 bases and J by 1 base, with 3 bases of the junction left unmatched. CDR3 DNA: TGTGCCAGCAGTTACTGGACTAGCGGGAACACCGGGGAGCTGTTTTTT. This sequence encodes CASSYWTSGNTGELFF.

About this clone itself: At one end the junction does not follow the germline gene, possibly because of a read error. This chain links TRBV7-9 with TRBJ2-7; D is perhaps TRBD2 (5 bases). Germline values: CDR1 SEHNR, CDR2 FQNEAQ (reference sequence). The CDR3 covers 12 residues. The DNA for the CDR3 is TGTGTCAGCAGCCTCCTCTTGAGCGGTCAGTACTTC. It specifies CVSSLLLSGQYF.

This chain joins TRBV7-2 and TRBJ1-2; D not resolved. Germline V gene sequence: CDR1 SGHTA, CDR2 FQGNSA. V lost 4 bases and J 7 bases, leaving 10 bases between the germline ends. The CDR3 spans 12 residues. The CDR3 is CASSSPFSGYTF. The CDR3 DNA sequence: TGTGCCAGCAGCTCCCCGTTCAGTGGCTACACCTTC.

DNA of the CDR3: TGTGCCTGGAACACAGGGGTATGGACTGAAGCTTTCTTT. Translation gives CAWNTGVWTEAFF. The genes are TRBV30 and TRBJ1-1, with 7 bases fitting TRBD1. Per the germline V gene, CDR1 is GTSNPN and CDR2 is SVGIG (reference sequence). The CDR3 contains 13 residues. Germline trimming cut 4 bases from V and 5 bases from J; bases unmatched to any gene: 7.